This TCR beta chain was documented in a study of cytomegalovirus exposure and HLA in healthy donors. Study outcomes and limitations: Altogether, some 170 TCR beta chains were recorded as cytomegalovirus-associated.

There are 16 residues in the CDR3. The junction had 11 bases not matched to a gene; V was cut back by 4 bases and J by 4 bases. Germline assignment: CDR1 LNHNV and CDR2 YYDKDF (reference sequence). Of note for this clone: The target antigen is unknown.

Assay used: immunoSEQ multiplex PCR; TCRdb lists only in-frame clones, some missing. Here the sample spans some 66,000 clones, around 97% being singletons. This chain connects TRBV15 to TRBJ2-7; 9 nucleotides match TRBD1. The source is a woman between 18 and 29 years old in good health and CMV-seropositive. The sequenced sample consisted of PBMCs. The CDR3 DNA is TGTGCCACCAGCACAATCCCTGGGGACAGGGTGTACGAGCAGTACTTC. Translated, it gives CATSTIPGDRVYEQYF.